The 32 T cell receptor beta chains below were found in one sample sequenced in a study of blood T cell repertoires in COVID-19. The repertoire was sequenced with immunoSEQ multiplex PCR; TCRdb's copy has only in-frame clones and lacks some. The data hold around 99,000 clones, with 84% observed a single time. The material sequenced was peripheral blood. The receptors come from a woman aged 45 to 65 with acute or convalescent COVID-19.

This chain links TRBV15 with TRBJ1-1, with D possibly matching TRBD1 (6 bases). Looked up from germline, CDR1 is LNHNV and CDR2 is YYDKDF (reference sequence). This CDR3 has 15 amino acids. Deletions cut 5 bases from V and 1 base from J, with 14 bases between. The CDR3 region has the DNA TGTGCCACCAGCTCGGGGGGGGCAGGGAACACTGAAGCTTTCTTT. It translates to CATSSGGAGNTEAFF.

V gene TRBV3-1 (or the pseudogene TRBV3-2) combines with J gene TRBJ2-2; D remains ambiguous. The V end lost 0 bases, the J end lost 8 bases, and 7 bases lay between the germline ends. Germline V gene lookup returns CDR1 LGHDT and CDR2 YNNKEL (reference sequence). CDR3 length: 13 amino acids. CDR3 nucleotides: TGTGCCAGCAGCCAAGATATCGGGGGGGAGCTGTTTTTT. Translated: CASSQDIGGELFF.

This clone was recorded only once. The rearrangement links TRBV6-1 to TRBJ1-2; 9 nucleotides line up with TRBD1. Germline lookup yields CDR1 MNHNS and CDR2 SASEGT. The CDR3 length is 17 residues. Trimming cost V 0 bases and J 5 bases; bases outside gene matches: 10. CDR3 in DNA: TGTGCCAGCAGTGAAGCCCTAACAGGGGGCGTTCCGTATGGCTACACCTTC. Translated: CASSEALTGGVPYGYTF.

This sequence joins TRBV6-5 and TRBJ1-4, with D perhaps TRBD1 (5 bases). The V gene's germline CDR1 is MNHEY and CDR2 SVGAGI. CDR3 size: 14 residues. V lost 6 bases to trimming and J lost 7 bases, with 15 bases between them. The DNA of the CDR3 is TGTGCCAGCAGATCCGGGGGGTCGGGTGAAAAACTGTTTTTT. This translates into CASRSGGSGEKLFF.

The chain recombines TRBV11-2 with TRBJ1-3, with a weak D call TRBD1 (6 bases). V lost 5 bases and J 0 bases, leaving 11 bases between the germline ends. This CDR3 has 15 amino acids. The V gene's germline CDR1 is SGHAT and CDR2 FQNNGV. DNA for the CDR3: TGTGCCAGCAGCAATGACAGGAACTCTGGAAACACCATATATTTT. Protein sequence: CASSNDRNSGNTIYF.

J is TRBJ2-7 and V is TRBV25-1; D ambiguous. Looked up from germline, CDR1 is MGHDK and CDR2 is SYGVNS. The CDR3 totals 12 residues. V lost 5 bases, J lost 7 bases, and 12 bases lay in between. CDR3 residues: CASSLSVEEQYF. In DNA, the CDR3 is TGTGCCAGCAGTCTCAGTGTTGAAGAGCAGTACTTC.

For the CDR3, the DNA is TGTGCCAGCAGCTTAACAGGGATCATTGAAGCTTTCTTT. The encoded protein is CASSLTGIIEAFF. The chain links TRBV11-2 to TRBJ1-1; possibly TRBD1 for D (6 bases). V shed 2 bases and J shed 7 bases, with 11 bases lying between them. Germline lookup yields CDR1 SGHAT and CDR2 FQNNGV. CDR3 length: 13 residues. Full variable domain (remainder filled in from reference TRBV11-2 and TRBJ1-1): EAGVAQSPRYKIIEKRQSVAFWCNPISGHATLYWYQQILGQGPKLLIQFQNNGVVDDSQLPKDRFSAERLKGVDSTLKIQPAKLEDSAVYLCASSLTGIIEAFFGQGTRLTVV.

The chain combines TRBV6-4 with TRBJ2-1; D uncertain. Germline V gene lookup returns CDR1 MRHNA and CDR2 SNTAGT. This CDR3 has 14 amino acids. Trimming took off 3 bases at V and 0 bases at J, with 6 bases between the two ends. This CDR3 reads CASSERSSYNEQFF. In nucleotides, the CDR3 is TGTGCCAGCAGTGAGAGGTCCTCCTACAATGAGCAGTTCTTC.

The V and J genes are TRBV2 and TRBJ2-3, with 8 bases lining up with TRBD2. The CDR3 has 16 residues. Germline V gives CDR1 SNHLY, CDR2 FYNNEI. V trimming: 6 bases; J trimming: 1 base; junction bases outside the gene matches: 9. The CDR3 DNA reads TGTGCCAGCAGACCTGGAGGAGCGGGGGGCACAGATACGCAGTATTTT. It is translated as CASRPGGAGGTDTQYF.

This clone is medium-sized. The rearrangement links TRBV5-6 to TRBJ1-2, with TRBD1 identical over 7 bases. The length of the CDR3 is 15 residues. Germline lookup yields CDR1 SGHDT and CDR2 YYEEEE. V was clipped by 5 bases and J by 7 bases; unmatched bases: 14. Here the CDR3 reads CASRLPGQISGGYTF. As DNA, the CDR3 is TGTGCCAGCAGACTCCCGGGACAGATTTCTGGTGGCTACACCTTC.

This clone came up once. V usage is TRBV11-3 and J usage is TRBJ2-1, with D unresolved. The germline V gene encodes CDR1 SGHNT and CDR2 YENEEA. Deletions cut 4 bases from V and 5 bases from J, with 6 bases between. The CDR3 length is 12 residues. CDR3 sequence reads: CASSSIDNEQFF. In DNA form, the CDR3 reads TGTGCCAGCAGCTCCATTGACAATGAGCAGTTCTTC.

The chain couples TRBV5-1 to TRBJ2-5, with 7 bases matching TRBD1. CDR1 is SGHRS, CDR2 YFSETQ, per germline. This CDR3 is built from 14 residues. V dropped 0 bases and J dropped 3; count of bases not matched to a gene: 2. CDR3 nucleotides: TGCGCCAGCAGCTTGGCGGGGACAGAAGAGACCCAGTACTTC. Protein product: CASSLAGTEETQYF.

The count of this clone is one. CDR3: CASSDSTTDTQYF. As DNA, the CDR3 is TGTGCCAGCAGTGACTCGACTACAGATACGCAGTATTTT. This chain joins TRBV6-4 and TRBJ2-3; D ambiguous. Germline V lookup: CDR1 MRHNA, CDR2 SNTAGT. V dropped 0 bases and J dropped 3 bases, with 4 bases sitting between them. This CDR3 spans 13 amino acids.

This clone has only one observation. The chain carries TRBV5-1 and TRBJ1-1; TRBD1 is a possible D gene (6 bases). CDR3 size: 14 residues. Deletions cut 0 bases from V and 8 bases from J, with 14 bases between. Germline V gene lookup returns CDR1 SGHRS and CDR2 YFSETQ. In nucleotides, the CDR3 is TGCGCCAGCAGCTTGGCCTCAGGGGAAGGAGAAGCTTTCTTT. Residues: CASSLASGEGEAFF.

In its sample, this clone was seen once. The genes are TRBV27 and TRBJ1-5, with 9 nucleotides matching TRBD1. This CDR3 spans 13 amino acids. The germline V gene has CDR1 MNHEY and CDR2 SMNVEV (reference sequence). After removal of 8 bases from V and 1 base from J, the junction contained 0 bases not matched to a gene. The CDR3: CASGQGSNQPQHF. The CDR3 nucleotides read TGTGCCAGCGGACAGGGGAGCAATCAGCCCCAGCATTTT.

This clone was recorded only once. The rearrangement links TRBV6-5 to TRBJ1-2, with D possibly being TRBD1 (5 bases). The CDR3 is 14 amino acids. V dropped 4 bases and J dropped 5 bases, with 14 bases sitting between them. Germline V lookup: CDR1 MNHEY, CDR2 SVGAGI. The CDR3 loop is CASSSGYNGYGYTF. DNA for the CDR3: TGTGCCAGCAGTTCAGGGTACAACGGGTATGGCTACACCTTC.

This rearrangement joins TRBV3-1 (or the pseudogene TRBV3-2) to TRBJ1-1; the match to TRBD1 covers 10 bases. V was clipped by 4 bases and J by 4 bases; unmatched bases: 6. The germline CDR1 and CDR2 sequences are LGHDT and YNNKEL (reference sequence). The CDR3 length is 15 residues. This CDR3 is CASSRPGTGATEAFF. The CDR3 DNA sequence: TGTGCCAGCAGCCGTCCCGGGACAGGGGCCACTGAAGCTTTCTTT.

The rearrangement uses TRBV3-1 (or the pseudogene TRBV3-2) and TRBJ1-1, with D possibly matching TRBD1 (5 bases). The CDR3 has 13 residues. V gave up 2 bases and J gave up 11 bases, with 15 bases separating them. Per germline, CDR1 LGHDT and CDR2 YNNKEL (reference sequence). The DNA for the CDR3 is TGTGCCAGCAGCCAAAAAGGGGCCTATAGGGCTTTCTTT. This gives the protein CASSQKGAYRAFF.

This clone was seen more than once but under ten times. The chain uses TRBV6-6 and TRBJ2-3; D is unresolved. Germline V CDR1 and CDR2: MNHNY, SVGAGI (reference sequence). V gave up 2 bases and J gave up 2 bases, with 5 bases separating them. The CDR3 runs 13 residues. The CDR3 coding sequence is TGTGCCAGCAGTTACGCGATCACAGATACGCAGTATTTT. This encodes CASSYAITDTQYF.

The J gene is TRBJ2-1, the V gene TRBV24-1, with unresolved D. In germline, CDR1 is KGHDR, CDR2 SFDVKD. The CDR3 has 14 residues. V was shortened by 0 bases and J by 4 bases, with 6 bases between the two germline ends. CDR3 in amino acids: CATSDLYGYNEQFF. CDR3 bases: TGTGCCACCAGTGATTTGTACGGTTACAATGAGCAGTTCTTC.

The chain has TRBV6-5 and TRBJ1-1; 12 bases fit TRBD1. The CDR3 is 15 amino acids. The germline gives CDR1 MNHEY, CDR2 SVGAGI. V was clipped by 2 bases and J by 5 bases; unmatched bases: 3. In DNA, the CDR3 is TGTGCCAGCAGTTACGGGACAGGGGGCTTTACTGAAGCTTTCTTT. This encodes CASSYGTGGFTEAFF.

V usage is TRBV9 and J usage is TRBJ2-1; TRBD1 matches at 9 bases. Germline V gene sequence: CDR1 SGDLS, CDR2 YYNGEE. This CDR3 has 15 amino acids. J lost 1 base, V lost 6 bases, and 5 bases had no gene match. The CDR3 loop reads CASTLDRGSYNEQFF. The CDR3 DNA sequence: TGTGCCAGCACCTTGGACAGGGGTTCCTACAATGAGCAGTTCTTC.

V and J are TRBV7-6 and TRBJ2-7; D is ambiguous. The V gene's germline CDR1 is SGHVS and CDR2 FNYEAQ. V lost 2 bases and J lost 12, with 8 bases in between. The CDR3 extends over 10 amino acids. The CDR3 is CASSLSHWYF. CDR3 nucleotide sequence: TGTGCCAGCAGCTTATCCCATTGGTACTTC. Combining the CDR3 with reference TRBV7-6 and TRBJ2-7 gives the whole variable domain GAGVSQSPRYKVTKRGQDVALRCDPISGHVSLYWYRQALGQGPEFLTYFNYEAQQDKSGLPNDRFSAERPEGSISTLTIQRTEQRDSAMYRCASSLSHWYFGPGTRLTVT.

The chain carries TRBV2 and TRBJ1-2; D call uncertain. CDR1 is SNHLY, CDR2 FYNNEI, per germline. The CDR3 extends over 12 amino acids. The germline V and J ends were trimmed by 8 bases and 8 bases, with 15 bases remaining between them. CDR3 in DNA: TGTGCCAGCCCAGAGGGCCAACGGGGCTACACCTTC. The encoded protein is CASPEGQRGYTF.

The CDR3 loop is CASSRQGGPSYEQYF. CDR3 coding DNA: TGCGCCAGCAGCCGCCAGGGGGGCCCCTCCTACGAGCAGTACTTC. The chain is built from TRBV5-1 and TRBJ2-7; TRBD1 is a possible D gene (7 bases). V lost 4 bases and J 0 bases, leaving 14 bases between the germline ends. The CDR3 extends over 15 amino acids. Germline-derived CDR1 and CDR2 are SGHRS and YFSETQ.

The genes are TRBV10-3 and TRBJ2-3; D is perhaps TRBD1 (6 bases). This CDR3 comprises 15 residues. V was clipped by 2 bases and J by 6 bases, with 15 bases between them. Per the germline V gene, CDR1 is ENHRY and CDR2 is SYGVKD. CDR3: CAISEGSGGLDTQYF. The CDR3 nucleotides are TGTGCCATCAGTGAGGGTAGTGGGGGCCTTGATACGCAGTATTTT.

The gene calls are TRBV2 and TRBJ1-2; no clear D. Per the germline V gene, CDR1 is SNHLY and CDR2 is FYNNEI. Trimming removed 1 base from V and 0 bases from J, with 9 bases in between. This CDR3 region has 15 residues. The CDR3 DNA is TGTGCCAGCAGTGAAGGAAAGGGAGCTAACTATGGCTACACCTTC. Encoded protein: CASSEGKGANYGYTF.

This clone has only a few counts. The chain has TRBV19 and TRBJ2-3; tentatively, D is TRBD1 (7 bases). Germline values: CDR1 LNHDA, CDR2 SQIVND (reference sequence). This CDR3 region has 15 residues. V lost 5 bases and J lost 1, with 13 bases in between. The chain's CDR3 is CASSQQGTRTDTQYF. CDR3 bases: TGTGCCAGTAGTCAACAGGGGACTCGCACAGATACGCAGTATTTT.

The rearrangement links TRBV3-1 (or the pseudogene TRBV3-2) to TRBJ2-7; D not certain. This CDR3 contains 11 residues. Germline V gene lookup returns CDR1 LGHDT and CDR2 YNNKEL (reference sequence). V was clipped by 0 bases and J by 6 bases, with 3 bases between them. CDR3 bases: TGTGCCAGCAGCCAAGATCTCGAGCAGTACTTC. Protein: CASSQDLEQYF.

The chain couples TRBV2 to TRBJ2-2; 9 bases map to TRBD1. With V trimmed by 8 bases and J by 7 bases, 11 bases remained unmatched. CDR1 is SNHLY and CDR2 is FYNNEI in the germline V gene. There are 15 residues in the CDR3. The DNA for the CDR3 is TGTGCCAGCCAACCCGGGACAGGGAGCAACGGGGAGCTGTTTTTT. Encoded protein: CASQPGTGSNGELFF.

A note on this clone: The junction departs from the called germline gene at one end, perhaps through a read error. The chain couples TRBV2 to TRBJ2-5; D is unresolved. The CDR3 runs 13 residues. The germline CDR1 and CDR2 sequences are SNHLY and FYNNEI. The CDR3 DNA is TGTGCCAGCAGGTCCCGGGTCCCAGATAAAGTGGACTTC. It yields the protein CASRSRVPDKVDF.

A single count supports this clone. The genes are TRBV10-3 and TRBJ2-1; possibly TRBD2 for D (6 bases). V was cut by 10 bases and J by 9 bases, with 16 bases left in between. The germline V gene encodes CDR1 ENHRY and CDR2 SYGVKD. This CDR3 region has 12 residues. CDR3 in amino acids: CATSPGEGEQFF. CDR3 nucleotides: TGTGCCACCTCGCCGGGGGAAGGTGAGCAGTTCTTC.